This is a list of T cell receptor beta chains from one sample in a study of CD4 T cells in relation to SARS-CoV-2 and coronaviruses. Sequencing used immunoSEQ multiplex PCR; TCRdb keeps in-frame clones, though not all of them. The repertoire has about 37,000 clones, 80% to 90% of them found once; the top ten carry about 3.3%. What was sequenced was memory CD4+ T cells from PBMCs. Receptors originate from an adult with COVID-19. Each CDR3 is given with its conserved first and last residue. The order of the fields is V gene, clone size, J gene, D gene, CDR3 protein, CDR3 DNA. The D gene is left open where the match is weak. Size values are once, few and many counts, or a class for expanded clones, and some rows have none.

>TRBV4-1|NA|TRBJ2-2|NA
CASSQRSTGANTGELFF
TGCGCCAGCAGCCAACGGTCAACTGGGGCGAACACCGGGGAGCTGTTTTTT
>TRBV27|NA|TRBJ1-2|NA
CASSLSRAVNYYGYTF
TGTGCCAGCAGCCTCTCAAGGGCCGTTAACTACTATGGCTACACCTTC
>TRBV7-3|NA|TRBJ2-3|TRBD2
CASSLTSGVDTQYF
TGTGCCAGCAGCTTGACTAGCGGTGTGGATACGCAGTATTTT
>TRBV7-2|NA|TRBJ2-7|NA
CASSPHYEQYF
TGTGCCAGCAGCCCCCACTACGAGCAGTACTTC
>TRBV19|NA|TRBJ2-2|TRBD2
CASRETSGSNVGELFF
TGTGCCAGTAGGGAGACTAGCGGGAGTAACGTCGGGGAGCTGTTTTTT
>TRBV6-5|NA|TRBJ2-5|TRBD1
CASRKNRGREETQYF
TGTGCCAGCAGAAAGAACAGGGGGCGCGAAGAGACCCAGTACTTC
>TRBV11-3|NA|TRBJ2-1|TRBD2
CASSLGATSGNNEEQFF
TGTGCCAGCAGCTTAGGGGCCACTAGCGGAAACAATGAGGAGCAGTTCTTC
>TRBV5-5|once|TRBJ1-3|NA
CASSLAGTRGNTIYF
TGTGCCAGCAGCTTGGCAGGGACTCGCGGAAACACCATATATTTT
>TRBV2|NA|TRBJ2-2|NA
CASSESGFRKTGELFF
TGTGCCAGCAGTGAATCAGGGTTTAGGAAGACCGGGGAGCTGTTTTTT
>TRBV6-5|NA|TRBJ2-3|TRBD1
CASSYRDRGTDTQYF
TGTGCCAGCAGTTATCGAGACAGGGGCACAGATACGCAGTATTTT
>TRBV30|NA|TRBJ2-1|TRBD2
CAYTNGWASGSGEQFF
TGTGCCTACACCAACGGGTGGGCTAGCGGGAGTGGGGAGCAGTTCTTC
>TRBV28|NA|TRBJ1-3|NA
CASSTGTTGNTIYF
TGTGCCAGCAGTACCGGGACAACTGGAAACACCATATATTTT
>TRBV2|NA|TRBJ1-5|NA
CASSDPRSGVEPQHF
TGTGCCAGCAGTGATCCCCGGTCAGGGGTCGAGCCCCAGCATTTT
>TRBV18|NA|TRBJ1-1|NA
CASSASQHTEAFF
TGTGCCAGCTCAGCCAGTCAGCACACTGAAGCTTTCTTT
>TRBV18|NA|TRBJ2-1|NA
CASSLRQPETGNEQFF
TGTGCCAGCTCACTGAGACAGCCAGAAACGGGCAATGAGCAGTTCTTC
>TRBV5-1|few|TRBJ2-3|TRBD1
CASSVTGDGDTQYF
TGCGCCAGCAGCGTGACAGGGGATGGAGATACGCAGTATTTT
>TRBV6-5|NA|TRBJ1-3|NA
CASREYSGNTIYF
TGTGCCAGCAGGGAGTACTCTGGAAACACCATATATTTT
>TRBV28|NA|TRBJ2-2|NA
CASSFSGPPGTGELFF
TGTGCCAGCAGTTTTTCCGGGCCACCGGGCACCGGGGAGCTGTTTTTT
>TRBV5-5|NA|TRBJ2-5|NA
CASSSPRDGAETQYF
TGTGCCAGCAGCTCCCCGAGGGACGGTGCGGAGACCCAGTACTTC
>TRBV28|NA|TRBJ1-1|TRBD1
CASIRTGGNTEAFF
TGTGCCAGCATTAGGACAGGGGGGAACACTGAAGCTTTCTTT
>TRBV29-1|NA|TRBJ1-1|NA
CSVRREVRGGAFF
TGCAGCGTCCGTAGGGAGGTACGAGGCGGAGCTTTCTTT
>TRBV28|medium-sized|TRBJ1-6|NA
CASGSTGWHSPLHF
TGTGCCAGCGGATCGACTGGGTGGCATTCACCCCTCCACTTT
>TRBV24-1|NA|TRBJ2-5|NA
CATSSFGDQYF
TGTGCCACAAGTTCATTTGGGGACCAGTACTTC
>TRBV11-2|NA|TRBJ2-7|NA
CASSLDHGRAYEQYF
TGTGCCAGCAGCTTAGATCACGGCCGGGCCTACGAGCAGTACTTC
>TRBV10-3|few|TRBJ2-5|NA
CAISAGETSAETQYF
TGTGCCATCAGTGCTGGGGAGACCTCGGCAGAGACCCAGTACTTC
>TRBV18|NA|TRBJ1-5|NA
CASSPTANQPQHF
TGTGCCAGCTCACCGACTGCGAATCAGCCCCAGCATTTT
>TRBV7-2|NA|TRBJ1-3|TRBD1
CASSFQGARNTIYF
TGTGCCAGCAGCTTCCAGGGGGCCAGGAACACCATATATTTT
>TRBV4-1|NA|TRBJ2-7|NA
CASSQAEEFYEQYF
TGCGCCAGCAGCCAAGCTGAAGAGTTCTACGAGCAGTACTTC
>TRBV27|NA|TRBJ2-4|NA
CASSSLGSGRNIQYF
TGTGCCAGCAGTTCCCTCGGGAGCGGACGAAACATTCAGTACTTC
>TRBV3-1/TRBV3-2|once|TRBJ2-5|TRBD2
CASSQGTSGGGLETQYF
TGTGCCAGCAGCCAAGGGACTAGCGGAGGAGGCTTGGAGACCCAGTACTTC
>TRBV5-1|NA|TRBJ1-4|NA
CASSLVTGDNEKLFF
TGCGCCAGCAGCTTGGTTACAGGAGATAATGAAAAACTGTTTTTT
>TRBV5-1|NA|TRBJ2-1|NA
CASSPIAARGNNEQFF
TGCGCCAGCAGCCCCATCGCGGCTAGGGGAAACAATGAGCAGTTCTTC
>TRBV4-2|NA|TRBJ2-5|NA
CASSQDGSGRSETQYF
TGTGCCAGCAGCCAAGATGGATCCGGGCGCTCGGAGACCCAGTACTTC
>TRBV2|NA|TRBJ1-5|NA
CASSDWLPQNQPQHF
TGTGCCAGCAGTGACTGGCTACCCCAAAATCAGCCCCAGCATTTT
>TRBV2|NA|TRBJ2-7|NA
CASSGGVEGEQYF
TGTGCCAGCAGCGGGGGCGTAGAAGGTGAGCAGTACTTC
>TRBV19|NA|TRBJ1-1|TRBD1
CASSRDRASQAFF
TGTGCCAGTAGTAGGGACAGGGCGTCACAAGCTTTCTTT
>TRBV5-5|NA|TRBJ2-1|NA
CASRKRFGQSGDEQFF
TGTGCCAGCAGAAAGAGGTTCGGACAGTCTGGCGATGAGCAGTTCTTC
>TRBV7-9|NA|TRBJ1-1|NA
CASSSRPTEAFF
TGTGCCAGCAGCTCGCGGCCGACTGAAGCTTTCTTT
>TRBV7-9|NA|TRBJ2-4|NA
CASSNENIQYF
TGTGCCAGCTCTAACGAAAACATTCAGTACTTC
>TRBV10-3|NA|TRBJ1-2|NA
CAISESRDEGYTF
TGTGCCATCAGTGAGTCGCGTGACGAGGGCTACACCTTC
>TRBV7-2|NA|TRBJ1-2|TRBD1
CASGSGTGRGLWGYTF
TGTGCCAGCGGGTCGGGGACAGGGCGAGGGTTGTGGGGCTACACCTTC
>TRBV25-1|NA|TRBJ2-3|NA
CASSELSTDTQYF
TGTGCCAGCAGTGAATTAAGCACAGATACGCAGTATTTT
>TRBV29-1|NA|TRBJ2-7|NA
CSVGSGRNSYEQYF
TGCAGCGTTGGTTCGGGGAGGAACTCCTACGAGCAGTACTTC
>TRBV3-1/TRBV3-2|NA|TRBJ2-3|TRBD2
CASSQGGGARHF
TGTGCCAGCAGCCAAGGGGGGGGTGCAAGGCATTTT
>TRBV2|NA|TRBJ1-5|TRBD1
CASRRDRFNQPQHF
TGTGCCAGCAGGAGGGACAGGTTCAATCAGCCCCAGCATTTT
>TRBV7-3|NA|TRBJ2-2|NA
CASSFTGSTGELFF
TGTGCCAGCAGCTTCACAGGGAGCACCGGGGAGCTGTTTTTT